Sequencing of this T cell receptor beta chain was carried out in a study of blood T cell repertoires in COVID-19. Study context: PBMCs, B-cell-depleted T cells, or T cells provided the cDNA or gDNA that made up the material.

Original methodology: By means of reference gene primer amplification, nucleated cell counts were estimated. Libraries were prepared by immunoSEQ multiplex PCR; TCRdb keeps only in-frame clonotypes and omits some of them. The V and J calls and clone size are taken from that table; D and trimming were inferred from the DNA. The repertoire consists of 54,000 or so clones, with approximately 80% occurring once and the leading ten covering 11%. The Seattle patients joined while their infection was active and were tracked longitudinally afterward. The sample taken for sequencing was peripheral blood. This TCR derives from a man at least 80 years old with COVID-19, enrolled during active disease.

The CDR3 nucleotides read TGTGCCAGCTCATCCGATAGGACTAGCGTTTACGAGCAGTACTTC. Residues: CASSSDRTSVYEQYF. The V and J genes are TRBV18 and TRBJ2-7; 9 nucleotides align to TRBD2. Per the germline V gene, CDR1 is KGHSH and CDR2 is LQKENI. There are 15 residues in the CDR3. Trimming took 5 bases from V and 4 from J; bases not matched to a gene: 9.